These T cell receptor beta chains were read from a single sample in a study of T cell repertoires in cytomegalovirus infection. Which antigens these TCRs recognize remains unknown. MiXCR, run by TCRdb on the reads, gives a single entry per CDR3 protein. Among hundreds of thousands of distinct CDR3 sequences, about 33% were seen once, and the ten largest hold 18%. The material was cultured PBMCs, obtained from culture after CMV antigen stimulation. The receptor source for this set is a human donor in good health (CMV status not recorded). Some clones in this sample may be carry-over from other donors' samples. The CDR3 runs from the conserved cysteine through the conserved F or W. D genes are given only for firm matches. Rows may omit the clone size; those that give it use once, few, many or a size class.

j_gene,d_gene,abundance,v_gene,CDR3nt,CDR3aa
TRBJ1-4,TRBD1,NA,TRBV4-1,TGCGCCAGCAGCCGAGGGACAGGGGGTCGACCGTATGAAAAACTGTTTTTT,CASSRGTGGRPYEKLFF
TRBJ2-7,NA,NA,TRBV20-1,TGCAGTGCTAGAGACTGGGACGAGCAGTACTTC,CSARDWDEQYF
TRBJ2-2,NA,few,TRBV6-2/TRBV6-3,TGTGCCAGCAGTACAACACCCGGGGAGCTGTTTTTT,CASSTTPGELFF
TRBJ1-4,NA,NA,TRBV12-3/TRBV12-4,TGTGCCAGCAGAAATAACGATTATATGGGCGAAAAACTGTTTTTT,CASRNNDYMGEKLFF
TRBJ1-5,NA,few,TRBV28,TGTGCCAGCAGTTGGATCGGTCAGCCCCAGCATTTT,CASSWIGQPQHF
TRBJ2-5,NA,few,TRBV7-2,TGTGCCAGCAGCCCCCAAACAGGGTTAGAGACCCAGTACTTC,CASSPQTGLETQYF
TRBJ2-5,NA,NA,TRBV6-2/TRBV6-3,TGTGCCAGCGCCCCGGGGGGCGGGAAGGGCGAGACCCAGTACTTC,CASAPGGGKGETQYF
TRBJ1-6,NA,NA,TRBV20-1,TGCAGTGCTAGAGATCCCAGGGGTTGGAATTCACCCCTCCACTTT,CSARDPRGWNSPLHF
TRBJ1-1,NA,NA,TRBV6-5,TGTGCCAGCGGGAAGGGACGGATGAACACTGAAGCTTTCTTT,CASGKGRMNTEAFF
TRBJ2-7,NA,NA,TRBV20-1,TGCAGTGCTAGAGATCCGACGGGAGCGAATGAGCAGTACTTC,CSARDPTGANEQYF
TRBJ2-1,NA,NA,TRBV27,TGTGCCAGCAGTTCCGAGACAAGCTCCTACAATGAGCAGTTCTTC,CASSSETSSYNEQFF
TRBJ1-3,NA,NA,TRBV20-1,TGCAGTGCTAGAGGGGGGTCTGGAAACACCATATATTTT,CSARGGSGNTIYF
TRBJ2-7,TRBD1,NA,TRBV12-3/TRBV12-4,TGTGCCAGCAGTCCACACAGGACAGGGGGGTACGAGCAGTACTTC,CASSPHRTGGYEQYF
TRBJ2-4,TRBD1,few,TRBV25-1,TGTGCCAGCAGTGAATGGGACAGAGTAAACATTCAGTACTTC,CASSEWDRVNIQYF
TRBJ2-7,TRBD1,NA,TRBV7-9,TGTGCCAGCAGCGACCCGGGACAGGGTTCCTACGAGCAGTACTTC,CASSDPGQGSYEQYF
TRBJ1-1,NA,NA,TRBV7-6,TGTGCCAGCAGCTGGGCAGGCATGAACACTGAAGCTTTCTTT,CASSWAGMNTEAFF
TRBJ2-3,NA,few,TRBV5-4,TGTGCCAGCAGCTTGCTCGGGACCCTAACAGATACGCAGTATTTT,CASSLLGTLTDTQYF
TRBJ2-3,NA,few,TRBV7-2,TGTGCCAGCAGCTCCCGGGACCGCGATACGCAGTATTTT,CASSSRDRDTQYF
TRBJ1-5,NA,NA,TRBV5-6,TGTGCCAGCAGCTTCGGGGCAGGGAATCAGCCCCAGCATTTT,CASSFGAGNQPQHF
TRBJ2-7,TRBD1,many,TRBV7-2,TGTGCCAGCAGCTCGACCGGGACAGGGGGCTACGAGCAGTACTTC,CASSSTGTGGYEQYF
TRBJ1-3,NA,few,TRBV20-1,TGCAGTGCACACCTCTCAGGGTCTGGAAACACCATATATTTT,CSAHLSGSGNTIYF
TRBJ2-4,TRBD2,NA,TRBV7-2,TGTGCCAGCAGCTTGACTAGCGGGGGCTATGCCAAAAACATTCAGTACTTC,CASSLTSGGYAKNIQYF
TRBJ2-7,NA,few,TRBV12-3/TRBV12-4,TGTGCCAGCAGCCCCTTGGGGGGCAGGGGCTACGAGCAGTACTTC,CASSPLGGRGYEQYF
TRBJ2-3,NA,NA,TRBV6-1,TGTGCCAGCAAATGGGGACCAGATACGCAGTATTTT,CASKWGPDTQYF
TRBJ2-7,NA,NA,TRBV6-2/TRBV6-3,TGTGCCAGCAGCCGCGACTTTAGAAAGCAGTACTTC,CASSRDFRKQYF
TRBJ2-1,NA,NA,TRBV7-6,TGTGCCAGCAGCCCCAGGGCTGTCTACAATGAGCAGTTCTTC,CASSPRAVYNEQFF
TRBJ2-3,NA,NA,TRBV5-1,TGCGCCAGCAGCGGGGTAGGGCCTCCCGATACGCAGTATTTT,CASSGVGPPDTQYF
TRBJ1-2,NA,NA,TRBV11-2,TGTGCCAGCAGGAAACTAACGGGTCTCACTAAGGTTGGCTACACCTTC,CASRKLTGLTKVGYTF
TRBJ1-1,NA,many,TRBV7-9,TGTGCCAGCAGCCCAGCCAAGGGGGAACTCCACACTGAAGCTTTCTTT,CASSPAKGELHTEAFF
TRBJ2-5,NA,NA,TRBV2,TGTGCCAGCAGTGAAACGGCGGGCACAGAGACCCAGTACTTC,CASSETAGTETQYF
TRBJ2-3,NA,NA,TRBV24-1,TGTGCCACCAGTGATTTGTTGCAAGCCACAGATACGCAGTATTTT,CATSDLLQATDTQYF
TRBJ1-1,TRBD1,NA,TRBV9,TGTGCCAGCAGCGGGGGGCCGGGACAGGGCCCAATGAACACTGAAGCTTTCTTT,CASSGGPGQGPMNTEAFF
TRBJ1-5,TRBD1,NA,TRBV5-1,TGCGCCAGCAGCCCCGGGACAGGGGATCCTGCCCAGCATTTT,CASSPGTGDPAQHF
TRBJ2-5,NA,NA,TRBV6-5,TGTGCCAGCAGTTACTCGAACCAGGGAGTTGGGGAGACCCAGTACTTC,CASSYSNQGVGETQYF
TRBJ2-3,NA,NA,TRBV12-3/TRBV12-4,TGTGCCAGCAGTTACGGGGCTAGCGAAGATACGCAGTATTTT,CASSYGASEDTQYF
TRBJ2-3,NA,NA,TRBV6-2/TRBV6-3,TGTGCCAGCAGTTACGGGCGTTTGGGCGCAGATACGCAGTATTTT,CASSYGRLGADTQYF
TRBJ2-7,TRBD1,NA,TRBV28,TGTGCCAGCAGTCCGACGACATACAGGGGGAGCCTGTGGCCCTACGAGCAGTACTTC,CASSPTTYRGSLWPYEQYF
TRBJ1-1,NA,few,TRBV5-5,TGTGCCAGCAGCTTGTCTGCGAACACTGAAGCTTTCTTT,CASSLSANTEAFF
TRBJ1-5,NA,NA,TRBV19,TGTGCCAGTACCCCGCCGGGACGTCAGTACCCCCAGCATTTT,CASTPPGRQYPQHF
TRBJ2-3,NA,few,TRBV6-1,TGTGCCAGCATCCCAACCTGGTGGGGTACGGTGGTTACGCAGTATTTT,CASIPTWWGTVVTQYF
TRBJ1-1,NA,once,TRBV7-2,TGTGCCAGCAAACAGGGAGTGGGAGCACTGGGGACTGAAGCTTTCTTT,CASKQGVGALGTEAFF
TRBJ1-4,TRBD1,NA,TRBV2,TGTGCCAGCAGTGCGGACAGGGGACTTGAAAAACTGTTTTTT,CASSADRGLEKLFF
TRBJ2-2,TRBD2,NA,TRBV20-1,TGCAGTGCTAGGCGAAGCGGGACTTCCGGGGAGCTGTTTTTT,CSARRSGTSGELFF
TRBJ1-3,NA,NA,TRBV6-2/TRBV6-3,TGTGCCAGCAGAGCCGGCCGGGGCGGCACCATATATTTT,CASRAGRGGTIYF
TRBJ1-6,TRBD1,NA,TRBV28,TGTGCCAGCAGTCACCGGGACAGGGGCCTCTCCTATAATTCACCCCTCCACTTT,CASSHRDRGLSYNSPLHF
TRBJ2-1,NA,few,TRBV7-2,TGTGCCAGCAGCATCGGACAGACCTGGCCGAGTGAGCAGTTCTTC,CASSIGQTWPSEQFF
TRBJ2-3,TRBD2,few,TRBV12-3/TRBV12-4,TGTGCCAGCAGCAAGACTAGCGGGGTTTCAGATACGCAGTATTTT,CASSKTSGVSDTQYF
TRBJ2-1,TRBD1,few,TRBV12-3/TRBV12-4,TGTGCCAGCAGCCTTGGGACAGGGGAATCACATGAGCAGTTCTTC,CASSLGTGESHEQFF
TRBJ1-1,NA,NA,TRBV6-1,TGTGCCAGCAGTGTCCTGGGGGAAGCTTTCTTT,CASSVLGEAFF
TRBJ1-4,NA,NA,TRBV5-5,TGTGCCAGCAGCTTGTTCTCCCTAGGTAATGAAAAACTGTTTTTT,CASSLFSLGNEKLFF
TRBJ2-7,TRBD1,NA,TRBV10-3,TGTGCCATCAGGCCCGGGACAGGGGGTGGGGAGCAGTACTTC,CAIRPGTGGGEQYF
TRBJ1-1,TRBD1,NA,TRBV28,TGTGCCAGCAGTGGAACAGGGGGCGTCGGGTATGCTTTCTTT,CASSGTGGVGYAFF
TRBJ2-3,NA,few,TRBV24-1,TGTGCCACCAGTGACCCCAGCTTGGGAAGCACAGATACGCAGTATTTT,CATSDPSLGSTDTQYF
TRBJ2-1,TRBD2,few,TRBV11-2,TGTGCCAGCAGTCTACTTCTGACCGGGACTAGAGAAAAGCAGTTCTTC,CASSLLLTGTREKQFF
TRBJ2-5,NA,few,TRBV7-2,TGTGCCAGCAGCTTAGCGGGACCTGGAGCCCAGTACTTC,CASSLAGPGAQYF
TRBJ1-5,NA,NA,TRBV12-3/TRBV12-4,TGTGCCAGCAGTTTATTCGGCTTGGGGTCGCCCCAGCATTTT,CASSLFGLGSPQHF
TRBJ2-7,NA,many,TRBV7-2,TGTGCCAGCACCTTAGGGGGGGCGATCTACGAGCAGTACTTC,CASTLGGAIYEQYF
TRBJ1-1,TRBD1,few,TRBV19,TGTGCCAGTAGTGGGGCCCGGACAGGGACCACTGAAGCTTTCTTT,CASSGARTGTTEAFF
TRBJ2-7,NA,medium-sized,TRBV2,TGTGCCGTAGGACGGTGGGACAACGAGCAGTACTTC,CAVGRWDNEQYF